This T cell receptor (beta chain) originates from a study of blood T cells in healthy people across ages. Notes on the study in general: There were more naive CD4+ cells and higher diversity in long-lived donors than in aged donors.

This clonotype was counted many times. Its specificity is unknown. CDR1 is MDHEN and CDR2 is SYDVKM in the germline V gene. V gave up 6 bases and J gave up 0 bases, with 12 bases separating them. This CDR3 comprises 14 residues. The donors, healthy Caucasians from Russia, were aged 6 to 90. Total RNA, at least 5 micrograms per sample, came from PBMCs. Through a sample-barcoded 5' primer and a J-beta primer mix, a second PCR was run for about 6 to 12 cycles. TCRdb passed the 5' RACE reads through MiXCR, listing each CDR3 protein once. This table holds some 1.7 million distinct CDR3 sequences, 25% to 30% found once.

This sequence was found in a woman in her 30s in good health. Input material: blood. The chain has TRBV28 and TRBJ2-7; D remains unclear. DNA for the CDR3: TGTGCCAGCAGCCTTCACACCGACTCCTACGAGCAGTACTTC. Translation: CASSLHTDSYEQYF.